The 21 T cell receptor beta chains below were found in one sample sequenced in a study of identical twins. TCRdb re-derived calls from the 5' RACE reads in MiXCR, one entry per CDR3 protein. The table has hundreds of thousands of distinct CDR3 sequences, over 5% seen once. Sequencing was done on a sample of naive T cells sorted from blood. These receptors originate from a man younger than 35 in good health.

The rearrangement links TRBV6-2 or TRBV6-3 to TRBJ1-6; tentatively, D is TRBD1 (5 bases). V was cut by 3 bases and J by 8 bases, with 11 bases left in between. Germline CDR1 MNHEY, CDR2 SVGEGT. CDR3 size: 14 residues. The DNA for the CDR3 is TGTGCCAGCAGTTATCGGGGGTCGGATTCACCCCTCCACTTT. This translates into CASSYRGSDSPLHF.

This clonotype was counted ten times or more. This rearrangement joins TRBV27 to TRBJ2-5, with D maybe TRBD2 (5 bases). Germline loops: CDR1 MNHEY, CDR2 SMNVEV (reference sequence). CDR3 size: 11 residues. The V end lost 6 bases, the J end lost 5 bases, and 7 bases lay between the germline ends. CDR3 sequence reads: CASRAAETQYF. CDR3 sequence (DNA): TGTGCCAGCAGAGCGGCGGAGACCCAGTACTTC.

This chain joins TRBV19 and TRBJ2-5; 7 nucleotides line up with TRBD1. The germline V gene has CDR1 LNHDA and CDR2 SQIVND (reference sequence). The junction had 7 bases not matched to a gene; V was cut back by 4 bases and J by 5 bases. The CDR3 loop spans 14 amino acids. CDR3 sequence reads: CASSTPGTVETQYF. The CDR3 DNA follows: TGTGCCAGTAGTACCCCAGGGACAGTGGAGACCCAGTACTTC.

This clonotype was recorded a few times. The V and J genes are TRBV12-5 and TRBJ2-5; 7 bases agree with TRBD2. V gave up 2 bases and J gave up 5 bases; unmatched junction bases: 5. Germline-derived CDR1 and CDR2 are LGHNT and FRNRAP. This CDR3 is 14 amino acids long. In DNA, the CDR3 is TGTGCTAGTGGTTTGACGGGGGGAGTGGAGACCCAGTACTTC. Amino acid sequence: CASGLTGGVETQYF.

This clonotype was picked up a small number of times. The chain has TRBV28 and TRBJ1-4; no reliable D call. Trimming pared 2 bases from V and 8 bases from J, leaving 12 bases between. The CDR3 runs to 14 residues. Germline V lookup: CDR1 MDHEN, CDR2 SYDVKM. The CDR3 region has the DNA TGTGCCAGCAGTTTAATTGGGATTGGGGAAAAACTGTTTTTT. Protein sequence: CASSLIGIGEKLFF.

This clonotype showed up many times. The CDR3 region is CASSRQLGQSYGYTF. The CDR3 coding sequence is TGTGCCAGCAGTAGACAACTCGGACAGTCCTATGGCTACACCTTC. The rearrangement uses TRBV12-3 or TRBV12-4 and TRBJ1-2, with D possibly matching TRBD1 (6 bases). Trimming took off 5 bases at V and 4 bases at J, with 17 bases between the two ends. This CDR3 has 15 amino acids.

This rearrangement joins TRBV27 to TRBJ2-2, with 9 bases matching TRBD2. Trimming cost V 6 bases and J 2 bases; bases outside gene matches: 4. CDR1 is MNHEY and CDR2 is SMNVEV in the germline V gene (reference sequence). The CDR3 is made up of 15 amino acids. The CDR3 bases are TGTGCCAGCAGCCGTAGCGGGGGAAACACCGGGGAGCTGTTTTTT. It yields the protein CASSRSGGNTGELFF.

At least ten counts were recorded for this clonotype. The rearrangement uses TRBV29-1 and TRBJ2-1; 9 nucleotides match TRBD2. The CDR3 length is 14 residues. The ends lost 4 bases at V and 5 bases at J; junction bases unmatched: 6. From germline, CDR1 is SQVTM and CDR2 ANQGSEA. The CDR3, as DNA: TGCAGCGTTGCTGGGACTAGCAGAGACAATGAGCAGTTCTTC. Protein product: CSVAGTSRDNEQFF.

This clonotype was observed many times. This chain joins TRBV7-2 and TRBJ2-1; D is perhaps TRBD1 or TRBD2 (6 bases each). Germline CDR1 is SGHTA and CDR2 is FQGNSA. V dropped 5 bases and J dropped 5 bases, with 19 bases sitting between them. The CDR3 length is 16 residues. Written as DNA, the CDR3 is TGTGCCAGCAGCGGGGCCGGGGGCCCGAGGCACAATGAGCAGTTCTTC. Protein sequence: CASSGAGGPRHNEQFF.

There are many counts of this clonotype. This rearrangement joins TRBV3-1 to TRBJ2-1; possibly TRBD1 for D (6 bases). V was cut by 3 bases and J by 13 bases, with 13 bases left in between. The CDR3 loop spans 12 amino acids. The germline CDR1 and CDR2 sequences are LGHDT and YNNKEL (reference sequence). In nucleotides, the CDR3 is TGTGCCAGCAGCCAGTGGGGGCTATTCCAGTTCTTC. This encodes CASSQWGLFQFF.

This clonotype was counted at least ten times. The V and J genes are TRBV5-1 and TRBJ2-1, with TRBD2 matching over 11 bases. J lost 5 bases, V lost 4 bases, and 5 bases had no gene match. Germline assignment: CDR1 SGHRS and CDR2 YFSETQ. The CDR3 is 15 residues long. CDR3 bases: TGCGCCAGCAGCCGAACTAGCGGGAGAGACAATGAGCAGTTCTTC. This translates into CASSRTSGRDNEQFF.

This clonotype was seen at least ten times. This chain connects TRBV9 to TRBJ2-1, with TRBD2 as a possible D gene (6 bases). This CDR3 comprises 16 residues. V dropped 4 bases and J dropped 4 bases, with 18 bases sitting between them. Germline assignment: CDR1 SGDLS and CDR2 YYNGEE. CDR3 in DNA: TGTGCCAGCAGCCAAGAGACTAGGATGGGTTACAATGAGCAGTTCTTC. This gives the protein CASSQETRMGYNEQFF. The entire variable domain, with the rest obtained from reference TRBV9 and TRBJ2-1, is as follows: DSGVTQTPKHLITATGQRVTLRCSPRSGDLSVYWYQQSLDQGLQFLIQYYNGEERAKGNILERFSAQQFPDLHSELNLSSLELGDSALYFCASSQETRMGYNEQFFGPGTRLTVL.

This clonotype was found many times. The V gene is TRBV20-1, the J gene TRBJ2-7, with 8 bases matching TRBD2. Looked up from germline, CDR1 is DFQATT and CDR2 is SNEGSKA (reference sequence). V lost 7 bases and J lost 3; bases outside the gene matches: 5. This CDR3 comprises 12 residues. The CDR3 sequence is CSGAGASYEQYF. In DNA form, the CDR3 reads TGCAGTGGAGCGGGAGCGAGCTACGAGCAGTACTTC.

This clonotype was observed at least ten times. The chain recombines TRBV5-1 with TRBJ1-1, with TRBD1 as a possible D gene (5 bases). The ends were cut back, 6 bases at V and 4 bases at J, with 16 bases in the middle. Germline values: CDR1 SGHRS, CDR2 YFSETQ. The length of the CDR3 is 14 residues. CDR3 region: CASTLWEGTTEAFF. The CDR3 DNA reads TGCGCCAGCACCCTGTGGGAGGGGACCACTGAAGCTTTCTTT.

This clonotype was counted many times. V usage is TRBV11-2 and J usage is TRBJ2-1; D might be TRBD1 (6 bases). This CDR3 contains 15 residues. Trimming removed 4 bases at V and 8 bases at J, with 18 bases between. The germline CDR1 and CDR2 sequences are SGHAT and FQNNGV. In DNA form, the CDR3 reads TGTGCCAGCAGCTCCTCAAGCCTAGGGGGTTATGAGCAGTTCTTC. Residues: CASSSSSLGGYEQFF. The variable domain in full, completed from reference TRBV11-2 and TRBJ2-1, reads EAGVAQSPRYKIIEKRQSVAFWCNPISGHATLYWYQQILGQGPKLLIQFQNNGVVDDSQLPKDRFSAERLKGVDSTLKIQPAKLEDSAVYLCASSSSSLGGYEQFFGPGTRLTVL.

This chain uses TRBV7-2 with TRBJ2-5; 15 nucleotides match TRBD2. The CDR3 totals 23 residues. The V gene's germline CDR1 is SGHTA and CDR2 FQGNSA. Trimming cost V 2 bases and J 1 base; bases outside gene matches: 20. The CDR3 DNA reads TGTGCCAGCAGCTTATGGGAGACCAAAAGGACTAGCGGGAGGGCCGTGGGCCAAGAGACCCAGTACTTC. This gives the protein CASSLWETKRTSGRAVGQETQYF.

This clonotype was detected ten times or more. The chain employs TRBV6-1 and TRBJ2-3; 8 nucleotides line up with TRBD2. The CDR3 is 19 residues long. Trimming removed 1 base from V and 2 bases from J; junction bases left unmatched: 14. Germline V gives CDR1 MNHNS, CDR2 SASEGT. The CDR3 coding sequence is TGTGCCAGCAGTGAAGGGCTTTGGGCGGGAGGACCTCTCACAGATACGCAGTATTTT. Amino acids: CASSEGLWAGGPLTDTQYF.

This clonotype was seen a handful of times. This sequence joins TRBV10-2 and TRBJ2-5; 12 nucleotides line up with TRBD1. V shed 3 bases, J shed 5 bases, and the junction held 7 bases outside the gene matches. Germline values: CDR1 WSHSY, CDR2 SAAADI. The CDR3 sequence is 16 residues long. The CDR3 DNA follows: TGCGCCAGCAGTGATCCGGGACAGGGGGCCAGGGAGACCCAGTACTTC. It codes for CASSDPGQGARETQYF.

This clonotype was counted at least ten times. V usage is TRBV27 and J usage is TRBJ2-1; TRBD2 agrees at 11 bases. The V gene end was trimmed by 6 bases and the J gene end by 2 bases; junction bases not matched to a gene: 9. CDR1 is MNHEY and CDR2 is SMNVEV in the germline V gene (reference sequence). CDR3 size: 17 residues. The CDR3 coding sequence is TGTGCCAGCAGCTTTAGACTAGCGGGGCCCCCCTACAATGAGCAGTTCTTC. Translating gives CASSFRLAGPPYNEQFF.

This clonotype came up many times. The J gene is TRBJ2-7, the V gene TRBV6-1; 7 bases map to TRBD2. V shed 3 bases and J 0 bases; nucleotides not matched to a gene: 8. The CDR3 length is 16 residues. CDR1 MNHNS and CDR2 SASEGT come from the germline V gene. This CDR3 reads CASSDILGGSSYEQYF. CDR3 in DNA: TGTGCCAGCAGTGACATCTTGGGCGGGAGCTCCTACGAGCAGTACTTC.

This clonotype was observed a handful of times. This chain uses TRBV10-1 with TRBJ1-2; TRBD1 is a possible D gene (5 bases). The CDR3 runs 15 residues. Germline V gene sequence: CDR1 WNHNN, CDR2 SYGVQD (reference sequence). Between the trimmed V and J ends, which lost 0 bases and 0 bases, there was a span of 8 bases. The CDR3 nucleotides are TGCGCCAGCAGTGAGTCGTACAGGCCTAACTATGGCTACACCTTC. Translating gives CASSESYRPNYGYTF.